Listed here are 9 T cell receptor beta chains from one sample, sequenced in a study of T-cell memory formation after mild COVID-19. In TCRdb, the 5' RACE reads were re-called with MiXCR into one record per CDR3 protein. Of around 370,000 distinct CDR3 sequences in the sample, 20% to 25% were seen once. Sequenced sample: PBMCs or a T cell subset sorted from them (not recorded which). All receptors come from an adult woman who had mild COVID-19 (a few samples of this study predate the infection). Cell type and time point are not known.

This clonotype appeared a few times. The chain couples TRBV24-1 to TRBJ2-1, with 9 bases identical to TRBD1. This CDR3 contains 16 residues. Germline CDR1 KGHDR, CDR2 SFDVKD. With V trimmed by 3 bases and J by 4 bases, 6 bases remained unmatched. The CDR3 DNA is TGTGCCACCAGTGATCCGGGACAGGGAATATACAATGAGCAGTTCTTC. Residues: CATSDPGQGIYNEQFF.

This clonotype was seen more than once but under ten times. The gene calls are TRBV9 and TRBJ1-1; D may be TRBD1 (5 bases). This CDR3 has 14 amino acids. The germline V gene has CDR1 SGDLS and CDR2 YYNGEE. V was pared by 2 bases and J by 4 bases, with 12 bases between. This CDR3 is CASSVRGMGTEAFF. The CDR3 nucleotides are TGTGCCAGCAGCGTTAGGGGTATGGGCACTGAAGCTTTCTTT.

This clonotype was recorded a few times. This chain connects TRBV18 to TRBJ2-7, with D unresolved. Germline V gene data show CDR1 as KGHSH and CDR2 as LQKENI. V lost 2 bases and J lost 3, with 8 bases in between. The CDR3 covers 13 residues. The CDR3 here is CASSPGSYYEQYF. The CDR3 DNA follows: TGTGCCAGCTCACCAGGCAGCTACTACGAGCAGTACTTC.

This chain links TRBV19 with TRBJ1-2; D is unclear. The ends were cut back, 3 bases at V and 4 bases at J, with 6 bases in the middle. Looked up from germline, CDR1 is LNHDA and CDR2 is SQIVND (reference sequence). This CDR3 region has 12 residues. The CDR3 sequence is CASSMSSYGYTF. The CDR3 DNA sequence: TGTGCCAGTAGTATGAGCTCCTATGGCTACACCTTC.

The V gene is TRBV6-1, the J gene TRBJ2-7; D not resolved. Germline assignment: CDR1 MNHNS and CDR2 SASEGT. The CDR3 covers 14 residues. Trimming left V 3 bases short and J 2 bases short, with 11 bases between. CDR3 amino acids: CASSDRQRAYEQYF. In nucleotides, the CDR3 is TGTGCCAGCAGTGATCGGCAGCGCGCCTACGAGCAGTACTTC.

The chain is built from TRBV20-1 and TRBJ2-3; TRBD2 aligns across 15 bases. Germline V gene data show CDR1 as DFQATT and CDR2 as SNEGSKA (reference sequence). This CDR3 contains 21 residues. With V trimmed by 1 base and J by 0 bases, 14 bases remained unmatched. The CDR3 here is CSARGVGTSGGFISSTDTQYF. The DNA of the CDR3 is TGCAGTGCTAGAGGTGTTGGGACTAGCGGGGGGTTCATATCTAGCACAGATACGCAGTATTTT.

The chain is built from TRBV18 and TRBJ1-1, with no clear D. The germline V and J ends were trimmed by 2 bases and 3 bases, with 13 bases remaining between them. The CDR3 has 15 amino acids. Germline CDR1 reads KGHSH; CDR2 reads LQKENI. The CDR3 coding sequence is TGTGCCAGCTCACCAGTATCAGGTTGGGACACTGAAGCTTTCTTT. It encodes CASSPVSGWDTEAFF.

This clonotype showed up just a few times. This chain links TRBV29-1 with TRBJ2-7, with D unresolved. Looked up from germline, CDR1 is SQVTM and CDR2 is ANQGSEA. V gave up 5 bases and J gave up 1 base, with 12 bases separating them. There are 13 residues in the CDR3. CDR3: CSVLSSESYEQYF. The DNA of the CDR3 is TGCAGCGTTTTATCGAGCGAGTCCTACGAGCAGTACTTC.

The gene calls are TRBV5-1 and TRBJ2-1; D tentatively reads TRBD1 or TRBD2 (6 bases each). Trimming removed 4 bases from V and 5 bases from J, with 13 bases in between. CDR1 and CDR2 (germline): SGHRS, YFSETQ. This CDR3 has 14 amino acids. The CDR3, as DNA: TGCGCCAGCAGCACCCGGGGGCCGAACAATGAGCAGTTCTTC. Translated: CASSTRGPNNEQFF. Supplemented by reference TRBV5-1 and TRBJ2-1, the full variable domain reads KAGVTQTPRYLIKTRGQQVTLSCSPISGHRSVSWYQQTPGQGLQFLFEYFSETQRNKGNFPGRFSGRQFSNSRSEMNVSTLELGDSALYLCASSTRGPNNEQFFGPGTRLTVL.